A single T cell receptor beta chain is shown here with its context. Both subsets, CD45RA+ naive and CD45RA-negative memory, were split from the CD4+ cells. Libraries were prepared by immunoSEQ multiplex PCR; TCRdb keeps only in-frame clonotypes and omits some of them. The table shows 2.3 million or so clones, with approximately 93% occurring only once. The data were obtained in a study of shared clonotypes between healthy human individuals. Background on the study: Plates per donor: three CD4 naive, three CD4 memory, two CD8 naive, one CD8 memory.

This CDR3 is 14 amino acids long. CDR1 and CDR2 (germline): GTSNPN, SVGIG (reference sequence). V lost 5 bases, J lost 1 base, and 12 bases lay in between. Material for sequencing was naive CD4+ T cells from PBMCs. The subset denotes: CD45RA+ positively selected. The receptor was derived from a young man in good health. Some clones in this sample may be carry-over from other donors' samples. The V gene is TRBV30, the J gene TRBJ1-3, with D possibly TRBD1 on 5 matching bases. The CDR3 region is CAWGGRISGNTIYF. The CDR3 nucleotides are TGTGCCTGGGGGGGACGGATTTCTGGAAACACCATATATTTT.